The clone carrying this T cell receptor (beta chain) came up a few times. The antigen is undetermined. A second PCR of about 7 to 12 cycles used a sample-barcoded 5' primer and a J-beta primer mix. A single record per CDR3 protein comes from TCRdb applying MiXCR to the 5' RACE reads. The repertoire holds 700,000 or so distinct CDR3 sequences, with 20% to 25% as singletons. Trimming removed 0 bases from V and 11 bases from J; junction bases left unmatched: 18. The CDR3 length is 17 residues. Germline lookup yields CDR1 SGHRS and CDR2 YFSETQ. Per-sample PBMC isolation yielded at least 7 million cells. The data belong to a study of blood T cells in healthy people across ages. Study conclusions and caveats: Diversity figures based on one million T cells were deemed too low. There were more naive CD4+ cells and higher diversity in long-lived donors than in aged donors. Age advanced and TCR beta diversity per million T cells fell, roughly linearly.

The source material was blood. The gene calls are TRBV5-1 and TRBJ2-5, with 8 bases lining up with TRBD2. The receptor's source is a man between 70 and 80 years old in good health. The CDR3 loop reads CASSLASGGLSYNEQYF. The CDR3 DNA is TGCGCCAGCAGCTTGGCCAGCGGGGGCCTTTCCTACAATGAGCAGTACTTC.